This T cell receptor (beta chain) was captured in a study of blood T cell repertoires in COVID-19. The CDR3 has 15 amino acids. CDR1 SGHAT and CDR2 FQNNGV come from the germline V gene. Trimming left V 1 base short and J 3 bases short, with 10 bases between. Generated by immunoSEQ multiplex PCR, the TCRdb table keeps only in-frame clones and is missing some. The sample contains roughly 150,000 clones, 80% to 85% of which appear only once. The V gene is TRBV11-2, the J gene TRBJ1-5; D unclear. The receptor was isolated from an elderly woman with acute or convalescent COVID-19. The sequenced sample was peripheral blood. The CDR3 nucleotides are TGTGCCAGCAGCTTAGGCGGGAACTTCAATCAGCCCCAGCATTTT. Translation gives CASSLGGNFNQPQHF.